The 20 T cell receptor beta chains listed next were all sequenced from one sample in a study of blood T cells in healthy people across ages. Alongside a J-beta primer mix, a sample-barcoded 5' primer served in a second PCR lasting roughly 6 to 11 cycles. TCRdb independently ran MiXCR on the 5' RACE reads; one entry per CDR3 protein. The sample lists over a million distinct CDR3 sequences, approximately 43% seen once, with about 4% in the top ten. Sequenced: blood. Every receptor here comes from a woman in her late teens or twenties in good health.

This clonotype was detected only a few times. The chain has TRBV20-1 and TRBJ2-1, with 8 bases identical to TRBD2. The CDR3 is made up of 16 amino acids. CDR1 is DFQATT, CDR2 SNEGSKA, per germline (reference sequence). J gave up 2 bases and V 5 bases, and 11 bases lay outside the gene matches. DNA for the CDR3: TGCAGTGCTTCCCCCTTAGCGGGATTAACCTACAATGAGCAGTTCTTC. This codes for CSASPLAGLTYNEQFF.

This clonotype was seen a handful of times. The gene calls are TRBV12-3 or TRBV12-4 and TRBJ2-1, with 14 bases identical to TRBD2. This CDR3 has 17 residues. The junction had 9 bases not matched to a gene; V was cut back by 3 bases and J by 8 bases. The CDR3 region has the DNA TGTGCCAGCAGTTTTTTCCTGACTAGCGGGGGGGCCGATGAGCAGTTCTTC. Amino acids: CASSFFLTSGGADEQFF.

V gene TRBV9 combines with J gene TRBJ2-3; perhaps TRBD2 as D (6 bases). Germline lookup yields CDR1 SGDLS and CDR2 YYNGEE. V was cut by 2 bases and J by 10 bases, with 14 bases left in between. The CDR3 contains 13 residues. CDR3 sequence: CASSVQGTGAQYF. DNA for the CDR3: TGTGCCAGCAGCGTCCAGGGTACGGGGGCGCAGTATTTT. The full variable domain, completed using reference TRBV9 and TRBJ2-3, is DSGVTQTPKHLITATGQRVTLRCSPRSGDLSVYWYQQSLDQGLQFLIQYYNGEERAKGNILERFSAQQFPDLHSELNLSSLELGDSALYFCASSVQGTGAQYFGPGTRLTVL.

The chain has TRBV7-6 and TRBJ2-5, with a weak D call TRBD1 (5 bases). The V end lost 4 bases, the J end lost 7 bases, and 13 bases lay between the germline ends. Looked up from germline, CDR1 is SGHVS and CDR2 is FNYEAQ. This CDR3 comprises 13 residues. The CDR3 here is CASSSRGVLTQYF. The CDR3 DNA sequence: TGTGCCAGCAGCTCAAGGGGCGTTTTGACCCAGTACTTC.

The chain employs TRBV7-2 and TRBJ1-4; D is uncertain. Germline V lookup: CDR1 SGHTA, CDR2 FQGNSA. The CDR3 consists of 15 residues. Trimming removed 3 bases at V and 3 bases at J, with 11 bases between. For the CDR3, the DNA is TGTGCCAGCAGCTTCCGGGCCAGACCTAATGAAAAACTGTTTTTT. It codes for CASSFRARPNEKLFF.

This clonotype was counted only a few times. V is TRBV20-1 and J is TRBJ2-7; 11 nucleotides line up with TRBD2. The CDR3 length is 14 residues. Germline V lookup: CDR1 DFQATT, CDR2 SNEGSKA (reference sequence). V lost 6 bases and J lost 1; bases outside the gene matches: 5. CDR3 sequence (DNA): TGCAGTGCAACAGGACTAGCGGGTTCCTACGAGCAGTACTTC. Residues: CSATGLAGSYEQYF.

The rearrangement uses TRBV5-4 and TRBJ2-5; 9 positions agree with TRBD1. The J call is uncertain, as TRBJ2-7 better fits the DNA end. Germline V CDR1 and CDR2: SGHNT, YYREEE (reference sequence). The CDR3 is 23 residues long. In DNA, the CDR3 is TGTGCCAGCAGCTTGGTCCAATCCGTACCCCCTCCCTTTTCGGGACAGGGCCATCTCGAGCAGTACTTC. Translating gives CASSLVQSVPPPFSGQGHLEQYF.

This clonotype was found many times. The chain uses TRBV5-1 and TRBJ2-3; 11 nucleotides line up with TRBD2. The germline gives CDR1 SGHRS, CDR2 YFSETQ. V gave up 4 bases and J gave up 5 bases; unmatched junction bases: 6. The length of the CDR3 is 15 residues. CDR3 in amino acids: CASSSGTSGIDTQYF. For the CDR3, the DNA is TGCGCCAGCAGCAGCGGGACTAGCGGAATAGATACGCAGTATTTT.

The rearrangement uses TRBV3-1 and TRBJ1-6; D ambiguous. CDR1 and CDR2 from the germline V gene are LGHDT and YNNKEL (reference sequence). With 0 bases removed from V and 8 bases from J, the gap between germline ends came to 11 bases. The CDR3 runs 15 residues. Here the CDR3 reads CASSQDRLGYSPLHF. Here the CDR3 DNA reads TGTGCCAGCAGCCAAGATCGGCTGGGCTATTCACCCCTCCACTTT.

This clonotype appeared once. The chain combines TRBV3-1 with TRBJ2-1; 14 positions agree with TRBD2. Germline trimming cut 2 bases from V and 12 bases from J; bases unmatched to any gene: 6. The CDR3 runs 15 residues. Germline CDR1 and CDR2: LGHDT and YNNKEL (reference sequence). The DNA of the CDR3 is TGTGCCAGCAGCCAACGGCCCGGGACTAGCGGGGGGCAGTTCTTC. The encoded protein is CASSQRPGTSGGQFF.

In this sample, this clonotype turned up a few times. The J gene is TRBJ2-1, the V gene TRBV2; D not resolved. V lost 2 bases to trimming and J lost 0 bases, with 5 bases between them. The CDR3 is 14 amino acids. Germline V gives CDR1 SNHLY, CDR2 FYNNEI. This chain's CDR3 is CASSETHSYNEQFF. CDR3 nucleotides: TGTGCCAGCAGTGAAACCCACTCCTACAATGAGCAGTTCTTC.

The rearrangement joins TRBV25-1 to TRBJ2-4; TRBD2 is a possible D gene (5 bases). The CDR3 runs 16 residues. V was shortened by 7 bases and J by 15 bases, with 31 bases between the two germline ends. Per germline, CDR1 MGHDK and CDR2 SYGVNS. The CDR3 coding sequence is TGTGCCAGCACTCGGGAAATCCTCGGCCCTTCTCGTCTAGTGTACTTC. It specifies CASTREILGPSRLVYF. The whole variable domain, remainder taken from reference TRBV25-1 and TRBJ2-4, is EADIYQTPRYLVIGTGKKITLECSQTMGHDKMYWYQQDPGMELHLIHYSYGVNSTEKGDLSSESTVSRIRTEHFPLTLESARPSHTSQYLCASTREILGPSRLVYFGAGTRLSVL.

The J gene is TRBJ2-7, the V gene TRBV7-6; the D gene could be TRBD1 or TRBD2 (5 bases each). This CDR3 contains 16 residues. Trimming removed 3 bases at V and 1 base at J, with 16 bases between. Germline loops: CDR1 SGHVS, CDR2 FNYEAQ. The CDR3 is CASSFLSGQESYEQYF. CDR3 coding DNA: TGTGCCAGCAGCTTCCTTTCGGGGCAGGAATCCTACGAGCAGTACTTC.

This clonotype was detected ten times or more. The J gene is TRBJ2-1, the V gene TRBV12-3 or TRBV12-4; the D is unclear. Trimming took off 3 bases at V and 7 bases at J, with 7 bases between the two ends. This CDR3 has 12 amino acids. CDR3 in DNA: TGTGCCAGCAGTTTTGTTCGAAATGAGCAGTTCTTC. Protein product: CASSFVRNEQFF.

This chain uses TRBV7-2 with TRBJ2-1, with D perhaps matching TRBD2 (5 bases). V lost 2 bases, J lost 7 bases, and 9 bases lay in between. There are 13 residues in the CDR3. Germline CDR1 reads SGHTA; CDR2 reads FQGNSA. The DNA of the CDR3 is TGTGCCAGCAGCTTATACGAGGGTAATGAGCAGTTCTTC. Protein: CASSLYEGNEQFF.

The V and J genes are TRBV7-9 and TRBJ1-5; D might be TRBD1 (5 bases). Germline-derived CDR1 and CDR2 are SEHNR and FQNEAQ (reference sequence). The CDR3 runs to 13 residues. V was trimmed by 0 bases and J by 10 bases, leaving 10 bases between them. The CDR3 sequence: CASSLASGPPQHF. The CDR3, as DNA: TGTGCCAGCAGCTTAGCTTCAGGGCCTCCCCAGCATTTT. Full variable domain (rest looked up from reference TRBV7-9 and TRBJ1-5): DTGVSQNPRHKITKRGQNVTFRCDPISEHNRLYWYRQTLGQGPEFLTYFQNEAQLEKSRLLSDRFSAERPKGSFSTLEIQRTEQGDSAMYLCASSLASGPPQHFGDGTRLSIL.

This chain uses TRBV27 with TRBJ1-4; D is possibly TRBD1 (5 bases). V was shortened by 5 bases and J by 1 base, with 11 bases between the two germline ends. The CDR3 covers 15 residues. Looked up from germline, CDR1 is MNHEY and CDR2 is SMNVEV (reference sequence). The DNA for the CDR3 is TGTGCCAGCAGTGCAGGGCGATTAACTAATGAAAAACTGTTTTTT. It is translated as CASSAGRLTNEKLFF.

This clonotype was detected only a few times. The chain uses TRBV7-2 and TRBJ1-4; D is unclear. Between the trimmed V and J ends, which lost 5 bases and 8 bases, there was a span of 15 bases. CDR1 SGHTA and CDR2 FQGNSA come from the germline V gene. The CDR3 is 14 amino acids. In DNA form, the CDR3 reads TGTGCCAGCAGCCAGTGGCCTATTGGAGAAAAACTGTTTTTT. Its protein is CASSQWPIGEKLFF.

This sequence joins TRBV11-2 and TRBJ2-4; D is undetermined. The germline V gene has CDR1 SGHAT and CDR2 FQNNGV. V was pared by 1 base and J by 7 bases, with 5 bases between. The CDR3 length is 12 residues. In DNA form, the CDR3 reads TGTGCCAGCAGCTTAGTAACGAACATTCAGTACTTC. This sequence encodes CASSLVTNIQYF. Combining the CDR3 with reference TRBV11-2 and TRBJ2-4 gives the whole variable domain EAGVAQSPRYKIIEKRQSVAFWCNPISGHATLYWYQQILGQGPKLLIQFQNNGVVDDSQLPKDRFSAERLKGVDSTLKIQPAKLEDSAVYLCASSLVTNIQYFGAGTRLSVL.

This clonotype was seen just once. The CDR3 spells CSAREAQDYNEQFF. The CDR3 coding sequence is TGCAGTGCTAGAGAAGCGCAAGATTACAATGAGCAGTTCTTC. The genes are TRBV20-1 and TRBJ2-1; D ambiguous. CDR3 length: 14 amino acids. Germline lookup yields CDR1 DFQATT and CDR2 SNEGSKA (reference sequence). Trimming cost V 0 bases and J 4 bases, with 10 bases left between them.